A selection of T cell receptor beta chains follows, all from one sample in a study of shared clonotypes between healthy human individuals. The method was immunoSEQ multiplex PCR; TCRdb's version includes in-frame clones alone and lacks a portion of them. The table records 1,400,000 or so clones, 98% of them present only once. The material sequenced was naive CD4+ T cells sorted from blood. The receptors originated from a man aged 30 to 39 in good health. Both conserved end residues are part of each CDR3. The D gene is left open where the match is weak. Clone size is given for some rows only: seen once, a few or many times, or a class if the clone is expanded.

J,length,V,D,size,DNA,CDR3
TRBJ1-1,17,TRBV18,.,.,TGTGCCAGCTCACCAACAAACCAGGTTCCCATGGGCACTGAAGCTTTCTTT,CASSPTNQVPMGTEAFF
TRBJ2-2,15,TRBV2,TRBD1,.,TGTGCCAGCAGTGAGCCAAGGGGGCGCACCGGGGAGCTGTTTTTT,CASSEPRGRTGELFF
TRBJ2-5,15,TRBV7-9,TRBD1,once,TGTGCCAGCAGCTTCGGGGACAGAGAGGGTGAGACCCAGTACTTC,CASSFGDREGETQYF
TRBJ2-3,16,TRBV4-3,.,.,TGCGCCAGCAGCCAAGATCGGGGTGCGAGCACAGATACGCAGTATTTT,CASSQDRGASTDTQYF
TRBJ1-2,14,TRBV18,.,.,TGTGCCAGCTCAGGAGACCCGCCTAACTATGGCTACACCTTC,CASSGDPPNYGYTF
TRBJ1-1,14,TRBV7-3,TRBD1,.,TGTGCCAGCAGCTCAACAGGGGGCGCGACTGAAGCTTTCTTT,CASSSTGGATEAFF
TRBJ2-7,14,TRBV5-1,TRBD1,.,TGCGCCAGCAGCTGGGGACAGCCCCCGCACGAGCAGTACTTC,CASSWGQPPHEQYF
TRBJ1-1,15,TRBV6-6,TRBD1,.,TGTGCCAGCAGTTACTCGATAGGGGGCAGGACTGAAGCTTTCTTT,CASSYSIGGRTEAFF
TRBJ2-2,12,TRBV5-4,.,.,TGTGCCAGCAGTCAAATCACCGGGGAGCTGTTTTTT,CASSQITGELFF
TRBJ2-4,14,TRBV9,.,once,TGTGCCAGCAGTGCCGGAACCTCCGGGGACATTCAGTACTTC,CASSAGTSGDIQYF
TRBJ1-5,13,TRBV7-2,.,.,TGTGCCAGCAGCTTACATGTGAATCAGCCCCAGCATTTT,CASSLHVNQPQHF
TRBJ2-3,15,TRBV18,TRBD2,.,TGTGCCAGCTCACTCACGACTAGCGGCACAGATACGCAGTATTTT,CASSLTTSGTDTQYF
TRBJ2-4,15,TRBV6-5,.,.,TGTGCCAGCAGTAGAGGGGATGTAGCCAAAAACATTCAGTACTTC,CASSRGDVAKNIQYF
TRBJ1-4,15,TRBV19,TRBD1,once,TGTGCCAGTAGTATGATCGGGACAGGGGATGAAAAACTGTTTTTT,CASSMIGTGDEKLFF
TRBJ2-7,17,TRBV6-1,TRBD2,.,TGTGCCAGCAGTGAACATTGGACTAGCGGAGTGGCCTACGAGCAGTACTTC,CASSEHWTSGVAYEQYF
TRBJ1-5,12,TRBV29-1,.,.,TGCAGCGTTGGGGGAGGCCTTCAGCCCCAGCATTTT,CSVGGGLQPQHF
TRBJ1-5,14,TRBV4-3,TRBD1,.,TGCGCCAGCAGCCCACGGACAGGGATTCAGCCCCAGCATTTT,CASSPRTGIQPQHF
TRBJ2-3,15,TRBV11-2,.,.,TGTGCCAGCAGCCCCAGGACAGTTCCCGGAGATACGCAGTATTTT,CASSPRTVPGDTQYF
TRBJ1-1,14,TRBV6-5,.,.,TGTGCCAGCAGGGTTAGCTGGGCAGGCACTGAAGCTTTCTTT,CASRVSWAGTEAFF
TRBJ2-3,15,TRBV6-1,TRBD1,.,TGTGCCAGCAGTGTGGGGACAGCAATCACAGATACGCAGTATTTT,CASSVGTAITDTQYF
TRBJ1-5,14,TRBV6-1,.,.,TGTGCCAGCAGTGAAGCTGGGAGTTATCAGCCCCAGCATTTT,CASSEAGSYQPQHF
TRBJ2-7,13,TRBV7-9,.,.,TGTGCCAGCAGCTTAACGGGAGACTACGAGCAGTACTTC,CASSLTGDYEQYF
TRBJ1-1,12,TRBV19,.,.,TGTGCCAGTAGTACCGTCCGCACTGAAGCTTTCTTT,CASSTVRTEAFF
TRBJ2-1,15,TRBV11-3,TRBD1,.,TGTGCCAGCAGCCAGGGACAGGGGACCTACAATGAGCAGTTCTTC,CASSQGQGTYNEQFF
TRBJ2-7,15,TRBV9,TRBD2,.,TGTGCCAGCAGCGTTGGGACTAGCGGATCCTCGGAGCAGTACTTC,CASSVGTSGSSEQYF
TRBJ2-7,13,TRBV29-1,.,.,TGCAGCGTTGAAGGTCAGACTCCCTACGAGCAGTACTTC,CSVEGQTPYEQYF
TRBJ2-5,15,TRBV5-4,TRBD2,.,TGTGCCAGCAGCTTGGCACTAGCGGGAGCCGAGACCCAGTACTTC,CASSLALAGAETQYF
TRBJ1-1,15,TRBV28,.,.,TGTGCCAGCAGTCCCGGGGGCGCCGGGAACACTGAAGCTTTCTTT,CASSPGGAGNTEAFF
TRBJ2-1,15,TRBV7-9,TRBD1,once,TGTGCCAGCAGCTACCGGACAGGGGAAGGAAATGAGCAGTTCTTC,CASSYRTGEGNEQFF